Listed here are 14 T cell receptor beta chains from one sample, sequenced in a study of blood T cells in healthy people across ages. Through a sample-barcoded 5' primer and a J-beta primer mix, a second PCR was run for roughly 6 to 12 cycles. One entry per CDR3 protein results from TCRdb running MiXCR on the 5' RACE reads. The sample includes almost 800,000 distinct CDR3 sequences, roughly 64% of them seen just once. The sample was blood. These receptor sequences come from a man under 40 in good health.

J is TRBJ2-7 and V is TRBV24-1; D not resolved. The CDR3 covers 14 residues. The germline V gene encodes CDR1 KGHDR and CDR2 SFDVKD. Trimming took 6 bases from V and 2 from J, leaving 13 bases between them. CDR3 nucleotide sequence: TGTGCCACCAGTATCCCCGAAGGGCCCTACGAGCAGTACTTC. It translates to CATSIPEGPYEQYF.

The CDR3 spells CASSVATRSGANVLTF. The CDR3 DNA reads as TGTGCCAGCAGCGTAGCTACGAGGTCTGGGGCCAACGTCCTGACTTTC. The chain combines TRBV9 with TRBJ2-6; D remains ambiguous. This CDR3 region has 16 residues. Trimming cost V 0 bases and J 1 base, with 8 bases left between them. From germline, CDR1 is SGDLS and CDR2 YYNGEE. The whole variable domain, filled in from reference TRBV9 and TRBJ2-6, reads DSGVTQTPKHLITATGQRVTLRCSPRSGDLSVYWYQQSLDQGLQFLIQYYNGEERAKGNILERFSAQQFPDLHSELNLSSLELGDSALYFCASSVATRSGANVLTFGAGSRLTVL.

The rearrangement uses TRBV6-1 and TRBJ1-5; D may be TRBD1 (6 bases). The CDR3 is made up of 14 amino acids. Germline values: CDR1 MNHNS, CDR2 SASEGT. V lost 5 bases, J lost 4 bases, and 12 bases lay in between. CDR3 protein: CASSPTGPNQPQHF. CDR3 DNA: TGTGCCAGCAGTCCAACAGGGCCAAATCAGCCCCAGCATTTT.

The chain employs TRBV4-3 and TRBJ2-3; D remains unclear. Germline V gene lookup returns CDR1 LGHNA and CDR2 YSLEER. V was pared by 4 bases and J by 0 bases, with 8 bases between. The CDR3 runs to 14 residues. The CDR3 reads CASSRSDSTDTQYF. CDR3 sequence (DNA): TGCGCCAGCAGCCGGAGCGACAGCACAGATACGCAGTATTTT.

As regards this clonotype: Sequence at one end of the junction differs from germline and may be a read error. This chain uses TRBV6-4 with TRBJ2-1; 8 nucleotides align to TRBD1. Per the germline V gene, CDR1 is MRHNA and CDR2 is SNTAGT. The CDR3 totals 16 residues. For the CDR3, the DNA is TGTGCCAGCAGTGAGGATTCCGGGACAGGAAGCAATAAGCAGTTCTTC. Translation gives CASSEDSGTGSNKQFF.

This clonotype is a singleton in its sample. The V gene is TRBV2, the J gene TRBJ2-4; D gene ambiguous. The DNA end is a closer match to TRBJ2-5, so the J assignment may be wrong. Germline V gene lookup returns CDR1 SNHLY and CDR2 FYNNEI. The CDR3 has 12 amino acids. CDR3 DNA: TGTGCCAGCAAAGAAGTCGGTGAGACCCAGTACTTC. Translating gives CASKEVGETQYF.

This clonotype has just a few counts. CDR3 region: CASSSRTGSNEQFF. The CDR3 DNA follows: TGTGCCAGCAGCTCTAGGACAGGGAGCAATGAGCAGTTCTTC. The V gene is TRBV7-2, the J gene TRBJ2-1; the match to TRBD1 covers 8 bases. The germline V gene encodes CDR1 SGHTA and CDR2 FQGNSA. The CDR3 sequence is 14 residues long. After removal of 4 bases from V and 6 bases from J, the junction contained 5 bases not matched to a gene.

The CDR3, as DNA: TGTGCCATCAAGGTGGGACTTCAAGCCGGGGAGCTGTTTTTT. It specifies CAIKVGLQAGELFF. The chain carries TRBV6-5 and TRBJ2-2; the D gene is possibly TRBD2 (6 bases). The ends were cut back, 10 bases at V and 6 bases at J, with 18 bases in the middle. The germline CDR1 and CDR2 sequences are MNHEY and SVGAGI. The CDR3 is 14 residues long.

V and J are TRBV12-3 or TRBV12-4 and TRBJ1-5; TRBD1 is a possible D gene (6 bases). The V end lost 6 bases, the J end lost 6 bases, and 21 bases lay between the germline ends. This CDR3 is built from 16 residues. In nucleotides, the CDR3 is TGTGCCAGCAGCAAACAGGGACCGGTGGGTGCTCAGCCCCAGCATTTT. It yields the protein CASSKQGPVGAQPQHF.

This chain joins TRBV6-1 and TRBJ2-7; TRBD1 might be the D (5 bases). V was clipped by 5 bases and J by 2 bases, with 10 bases between them. The length of the CDR3 is 13 residues. Germline lookup yields CDR1 MNHNS and CDR2 SASEGT. The DNA of the CDR3 is TGTGCCAGCAGTCGGACAAGTACCTACGAGCAGTACTTC. This encodes CASSRTSTYEQYF.

This clonotype is a singleton in its sample. V usage is TRBV6-5 and J usage is TRBJ1-6; no clear D gene. Germline CDR1 is MNHEY and CDR2 is SVGAGI. The CDR3 length is 15 residues. Between the trimmed V and J ends, which lost 3 bases and 8 bases, there was a span of 14 bases. Here the CDR3 DNA reads TGTGCCAGCAGTTATGAAGGAGCCTCTGATTCACCCCTCCACTTT. It yields the protein CASSYEGASDSPLHF.

This chain links TRBV7-9 with TRBJ1-2; D is perhaps TRBD1 (6 bases). V lost 6 bases and J 6 bases, leaving 17 bases between the germline ends. CDR1 SEHNR and CDR2 FQNEAQ come from the germline V gene (reference sequence). The CDR3 has 14 residues. In DNA form, the CDR3 reads TGTGCCAGCAGACAGGGTTCTGGGTTTGATGGCTACACCTTC. It translates to CASRQGSGFDGYTF.

CDR3 DNA: TGTGCCAGCAGCCCCGCCTTGGACAGCCGGGAGCAGTACTTC. It is translated as CASSPALDSREQYF. V gene TRBV12-3 or TRBV12-4 combines with J gene TRBJ2-4, with D tentatively TRBD1 or TRBD2 (6 bases each). The V end was cut by 6 bases, the J end by 13 bases, with 22 bases between. This CDR3 is built from 14 residues.

The sample holds many counts of this clonotype. The genes are TRBV24-1 and TRBJ2-3; 10 bases line up with TRBD1. The ends lost 6 bases at V and 3 bases at J; junction bases unmatched: 11. CDR3 length: 17 amino acids. Germline-derived CDR1 and CDR2 are KGHDR and SFDVKD. The CDR3 loop reads CATSHDRDRGQTDTQYF. The CDR3 DNA reads as TGTGCCACCAGTCATGACCGGGACAGGGGTCAGACAGATACGCAGTATTTT.